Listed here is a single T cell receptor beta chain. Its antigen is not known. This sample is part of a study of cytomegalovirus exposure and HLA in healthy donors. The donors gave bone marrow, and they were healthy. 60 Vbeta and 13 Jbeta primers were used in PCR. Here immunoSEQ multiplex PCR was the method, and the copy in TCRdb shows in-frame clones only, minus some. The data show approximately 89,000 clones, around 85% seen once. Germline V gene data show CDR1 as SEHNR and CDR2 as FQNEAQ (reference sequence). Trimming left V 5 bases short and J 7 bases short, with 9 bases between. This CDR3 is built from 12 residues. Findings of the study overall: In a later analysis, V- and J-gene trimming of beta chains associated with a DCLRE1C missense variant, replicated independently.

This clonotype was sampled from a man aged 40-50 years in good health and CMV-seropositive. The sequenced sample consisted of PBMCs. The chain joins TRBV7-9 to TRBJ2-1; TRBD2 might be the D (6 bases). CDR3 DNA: TGTGCCAGCAGCCTCCGGGAGAATGAGCAGTTCTTC. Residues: CASSLRENEQFF.